Following are 6 T cell receptor beta chains from one sample sequenced in a study of blood T cell repertoires in COVID-19. The method was immunoSEQ multiplex PCR; TCRdb's version includes in-frame clones alone and lacks a portion of them. The sample contains about 320,000 clones, around 83% of which appear only once. Sequencing was carried out using peripheral blood. The receptors here all came from a woman between 45 and 65 years old with acute or convalescent COVID-19.

The chain uses TRBV7-3 and TRBJ2-1, with 10 bases fitting TRBD2. The CDR3 covers 17 residues. Trimming removed 6 bases from V and 5 bases from J; junction bases left unmatched: 13. The germline CDR1 and CDR2 sequences are SGHTA and FQGTGA. The CDR3 nucleotides read TGTGCCAGCAGTTCGGGCCGAGCGGGAGGGAAAAACAATGAGCAGTTCTTC. It is translated as CASSSGRAGGKNNEQFF.

This chain joins TRBV11-1 and TRBJ2-1; TRBD2 matches at 9 bases. CDR3 length: 16 amino acids. The trim removed 3 bases at V and 7 bases at J, leaving 10 bases unmatched. From germline, CDR1 is SGHAT and CDR2 FQDESV (reference sequence). CDR3 amino acids: CASSFDLAGISNEQFF. The CDR3 nucleotides are TGTGCCAGCAGCTTCGATCTAGCGGGAATAAGTAATGAGCAGTTCTTC.

The chain carries TRBV4-2 and TRBJ2-7, with D perhaps TRBD2 (5 bases). Germline V gene sequence: CDR1 LGHNA, CDR2 YNFKEQ. This CDR3 is 13 amino acids long. V was pared by 0 bases and J by 5 bases, with 8 bases between. The CDR3 nucleotides are TGTGCCAGCAGCCAAGATGTGCGGGACGAGCAGTACTTC. Its translation: CASSQDVRDEQYF.

A remark on this clone: The same CDR3 arises from other DNA sequences in this sample as well. The rearrangement joins TRBV5-4 to TRBJ2-5; a possible D gene is TRBD1 (7 bases). The CDR3 is made up of 13 amino acids. V was trimmed by 4 bases and J by 5 bases, leaving 12 bases between them. Germline V CDR1 and CDR2: SGHNT, YYREEE (reference sequence). The CDR3 protein is CASSLAGGETQYF. DNA of the CDR3: TGTGCCAGCAGCCTGGCAGGGGGGGAGACCCAGTACTTC.

The chain employs TRBV6-2 or TRBV6-3 and TRBJ2-1; D gene ambiguous. This CDR3 comprises 15 residues. The V gene's germline CDR1 is MNHEY and CDR2 SVGEGT. The V and J ends lost 1 base and 6 bases respectively, with 13 bases between them. The CDR3 coding sequence is TGTGCCAGCAGTTACTGGGTCGGGTTCCGCAATGAGCAGTTCTTC. It encodes CASSYWVGFRNEQFF.

This sequence joins TRBV19 and TRBJ1-2; the D gene is possibly TRBD1 (5 bases). CDR1 LNHDA and CDR2 SQIVND come from the germline V gene (reference sequence). The V and J ends lost 10 bases and 1 base respectively, with 13 bases between them. The CDR3 sequence is 13 residues long. The CDR3 loop is CATRGGVNYGYTF. CDR3 bases: TGTGCCACAAGGGGTGGAGTTAACTATGGCTACACCTTC.